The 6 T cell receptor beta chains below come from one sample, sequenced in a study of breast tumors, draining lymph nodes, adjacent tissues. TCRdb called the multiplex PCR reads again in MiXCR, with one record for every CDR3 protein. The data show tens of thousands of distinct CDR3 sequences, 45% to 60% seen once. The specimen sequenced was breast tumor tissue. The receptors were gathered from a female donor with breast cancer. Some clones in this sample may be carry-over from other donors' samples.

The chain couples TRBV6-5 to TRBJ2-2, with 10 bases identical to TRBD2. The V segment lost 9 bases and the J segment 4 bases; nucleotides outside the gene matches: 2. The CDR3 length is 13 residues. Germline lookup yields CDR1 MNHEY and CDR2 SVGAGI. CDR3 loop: CARRLAGTGELFF. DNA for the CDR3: TGTGCCAGAAGACTAGCGGGCACCGGGGAGCTGTTTTTT.

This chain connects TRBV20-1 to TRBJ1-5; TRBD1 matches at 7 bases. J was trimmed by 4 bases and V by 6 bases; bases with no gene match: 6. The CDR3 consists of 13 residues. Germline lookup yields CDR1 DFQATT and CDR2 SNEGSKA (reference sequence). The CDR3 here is CSARQGGNQPQHF. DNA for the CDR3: TGCAGTGCCAGACAGGGCGGGAATCAGCCCCAGCATTTT.

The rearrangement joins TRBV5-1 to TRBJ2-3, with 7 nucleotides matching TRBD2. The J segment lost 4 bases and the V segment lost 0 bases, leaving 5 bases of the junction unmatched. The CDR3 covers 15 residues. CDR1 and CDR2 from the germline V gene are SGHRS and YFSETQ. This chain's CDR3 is CASSLEGGSADTQYF. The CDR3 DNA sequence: TGCGCCAGCAGCTTGGAAGGCGGGAGCGCAGATACGCAGTATTTT.

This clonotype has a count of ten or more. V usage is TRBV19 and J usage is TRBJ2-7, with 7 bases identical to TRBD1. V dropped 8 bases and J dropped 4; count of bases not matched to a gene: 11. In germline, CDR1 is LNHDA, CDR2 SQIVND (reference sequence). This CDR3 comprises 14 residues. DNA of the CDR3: TGTGCCAGTCGACAGGGTTTAGGGGAGTACGAGCAGTACTTC. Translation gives CASRQGLGEYEQYF.

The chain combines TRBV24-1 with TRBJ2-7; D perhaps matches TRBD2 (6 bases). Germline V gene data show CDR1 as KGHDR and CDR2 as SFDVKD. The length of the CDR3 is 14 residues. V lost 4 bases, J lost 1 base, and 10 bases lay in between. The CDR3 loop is CATSDAGRSYEQYF. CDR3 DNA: TGTGCCACCAGTGACGCGGGAAGATCCTACGAGCAGTACTTC.

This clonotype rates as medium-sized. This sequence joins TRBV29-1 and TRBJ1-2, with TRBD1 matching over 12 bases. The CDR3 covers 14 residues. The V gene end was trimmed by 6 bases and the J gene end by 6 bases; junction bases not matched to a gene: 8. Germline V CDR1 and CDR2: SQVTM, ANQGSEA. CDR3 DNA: TGCAGCGTCGGTCCCGGGACAGGGGGCAATGGCTACACCTTC. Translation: CSVGPGTGGNGYTF.